This paragraph covers one T cell receptor (beta chain) sequence. Its antigen is not identified. One end of the junction varies from germline; a read error may be responsible. This record comes from a study of T cells after yellow fever vaccination. The CDR3 is 11 residues long. The germline gives CDR1 SNHLY, CDR2 FYNNEI. Each CDR3 protein is one row after TCRdb ran MiXCR on the 5' RACE reads. The sample has 500,000 to 650,000 distinct CDR3 sequences; roughly 14% are singletons. The study, taken as a whole, reports: Re-detected after boosting: most primary clones, 96% of CD4 and over 80% of CD8. CD4 and CD8 compartments shared a small share of clonotypes, likely from convergent recombination. Sorted repertoires could include abundant contaminating clonotypes from bulk cells.

The chain is built from TRBV2 and TRBJ2-7; no clear D. The TCR sequence derives from a man aged 25 to 40 who received the YFV17D yellow fever vaccine. This specimen consisted of PBMCs, obtained on the day of the yellow fever booster vaccination. The CDR3 DNA sequence: TGTGCCAGCACCCCCCTCTACGAGCAGTACTTT. Its translation: CASTPLYEQYF. The full variable domain, in which reference TRBV2 and TRBJ2-7 provide the parts outside the CDR3, is EPEVTQTPSHQVTQMGQEVILRCVPISNHLYFYWYRQILGQKVEFLVSFYNNEISEKSEIFDDQFSVERPDGSNFTLKIRSTKLEDSAMYFCASTPLYEQYFGPGTRLTVT.